This TCR beta chain was sequenced for a study of T cells in Graves' hyperthyroidism and ophthalmopathy. This CDR3 comprises 17 residues. CDR1 MNHEY and CDR2 SVGEGT come from the germline V gene. The V and J ends lost 3 bases and 0 bases respectively, with 17 bases between them. The table lists this clonotype with many counts. Amplification yielded TCR beta CDR3 regions, with RNA transcripts as the source. Initially, a first-round RT-PCR of the TCR CDR3 employed the HTBI primer set. TCRdb reanalysed the multiplex PCR reads using MiXCR and keeps one entry per CDR3 protein. This table has 360,000 or so distinct CDR3 sequences, around 18% appearing once.

The sequenced sample was blood. The chain carries TRBV6-2 or TRBV6-3 and TRBJ1-1; D may be TRBD1 (6 bases). The TCR comes from a woman aged 35 to 49 with Graves' ophthalmopathy. The CDR3 bases are TGTGCCAGCAGTTATGGACAGTCGCCGCCTATGAACACTGAAGCTTTCTTT. Amino acid sequence: CASSYGQSPPMNTEAFF.